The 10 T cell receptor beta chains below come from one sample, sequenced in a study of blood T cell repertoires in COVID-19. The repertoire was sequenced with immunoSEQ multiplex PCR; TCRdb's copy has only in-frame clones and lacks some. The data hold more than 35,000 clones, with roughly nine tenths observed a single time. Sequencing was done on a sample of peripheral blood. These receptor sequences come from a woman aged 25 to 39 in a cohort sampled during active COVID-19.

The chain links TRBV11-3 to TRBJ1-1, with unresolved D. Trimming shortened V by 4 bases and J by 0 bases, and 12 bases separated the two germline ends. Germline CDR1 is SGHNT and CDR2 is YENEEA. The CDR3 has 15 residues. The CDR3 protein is CASSWASSMNTEAFF. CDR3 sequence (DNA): TGTGCCAGCAGCTGGGCTTCATCGATGAACACTGAAGCTTTCTTT.

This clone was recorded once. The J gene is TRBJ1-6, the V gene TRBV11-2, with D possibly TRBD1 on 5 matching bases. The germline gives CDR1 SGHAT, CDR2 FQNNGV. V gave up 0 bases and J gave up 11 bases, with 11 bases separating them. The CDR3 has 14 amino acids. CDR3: CASSLDSGGTPLHF. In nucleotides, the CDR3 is TGTGCCAGCAGCTTAGATAGTGGGGGGACACCCCTCCACTTT.

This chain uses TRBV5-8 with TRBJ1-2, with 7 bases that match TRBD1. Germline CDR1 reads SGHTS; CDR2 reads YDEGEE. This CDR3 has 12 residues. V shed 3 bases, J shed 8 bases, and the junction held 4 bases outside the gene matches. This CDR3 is CASSSSGGGYTF. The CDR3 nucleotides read TGTGCCAGCAGCTCCTCAGGGGGAGGCTACACCTTC.

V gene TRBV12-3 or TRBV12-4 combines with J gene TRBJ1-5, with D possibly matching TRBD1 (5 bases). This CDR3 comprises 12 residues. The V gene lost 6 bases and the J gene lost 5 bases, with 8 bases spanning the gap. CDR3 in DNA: TGTGCCAGCAGCCAACAGGATCAGCCCCAGCATTTT. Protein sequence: CASSQQDQPQHF.

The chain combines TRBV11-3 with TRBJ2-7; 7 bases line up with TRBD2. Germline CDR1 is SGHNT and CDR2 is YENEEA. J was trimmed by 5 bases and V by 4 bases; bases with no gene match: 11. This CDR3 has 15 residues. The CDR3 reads CASSYELAAVHEQYF. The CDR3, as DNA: TGTGCCAGCAGCTACGAGCTAGCGGCGGTCCACGAGCAGTACTTC.

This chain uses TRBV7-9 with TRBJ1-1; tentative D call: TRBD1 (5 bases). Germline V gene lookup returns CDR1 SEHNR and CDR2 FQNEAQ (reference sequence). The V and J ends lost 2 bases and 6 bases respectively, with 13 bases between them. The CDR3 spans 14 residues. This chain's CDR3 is CASSLNSDSAEAFF. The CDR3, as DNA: TGTGCCAGCAGCTTAAATTCTGACAGTGCTGAAGCTTTCTTT. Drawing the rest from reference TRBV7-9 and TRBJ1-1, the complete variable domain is DTGVSQNPRHKITKRGQNVTFRCDPISEHNRLYWYRQTLGQGPEFLTYFQNEAQLEKSRLLSDRFSAERPKGSFSTLEIQRTEQGDSAMYLCASSLNSDSAEAFFGQGTRLTVV.

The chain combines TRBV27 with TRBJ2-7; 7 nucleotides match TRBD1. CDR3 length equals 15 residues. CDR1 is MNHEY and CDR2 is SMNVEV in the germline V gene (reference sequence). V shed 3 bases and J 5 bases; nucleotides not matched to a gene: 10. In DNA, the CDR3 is TGTGCCAGCAGTTTTGGGGACAGAATCGTCCACGAGCAGTACTTC. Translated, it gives CASSFGDRIVHEQYF.

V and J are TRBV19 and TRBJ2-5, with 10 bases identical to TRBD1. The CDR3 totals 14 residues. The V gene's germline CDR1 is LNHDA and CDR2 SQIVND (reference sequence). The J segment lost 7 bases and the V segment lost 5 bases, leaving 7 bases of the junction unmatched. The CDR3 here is CASSSDRGQLTQYF. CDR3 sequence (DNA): TGTGCCAGTAGTTCCGACAGGGGGCAGCTGACCCAGTACTTC. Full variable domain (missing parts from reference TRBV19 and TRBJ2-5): DGGITQSPKYLFRKEGQNVTLSCEQNLNHDAMYWYRQDPGQGLRLIYYSQIVNDFQKGDIAEGYSVSREKKESFPLTVTSAQKNPTAFYLCASSSDRGQLTQYFGPGTRLLVL.

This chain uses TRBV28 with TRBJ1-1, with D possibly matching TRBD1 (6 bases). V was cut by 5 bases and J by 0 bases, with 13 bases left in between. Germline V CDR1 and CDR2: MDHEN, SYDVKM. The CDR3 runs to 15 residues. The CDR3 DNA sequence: TGTGCCAGCAGTCCGAGGACAGTATTGAACACTGAAGCTTTCTTT. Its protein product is CASSPRTVLNTEAFF.

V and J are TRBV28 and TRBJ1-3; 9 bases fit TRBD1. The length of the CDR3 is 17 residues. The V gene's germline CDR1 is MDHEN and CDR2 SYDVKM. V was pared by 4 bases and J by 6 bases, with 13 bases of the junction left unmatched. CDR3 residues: CASSSRYRGQEENTIYF. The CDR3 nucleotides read TGTGCCAGCAGTTCCCGTTACAGGGGGCAGGAGGAAAACACCATATATTTT. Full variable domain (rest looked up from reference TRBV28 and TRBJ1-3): DVKVTQSSRYLVKRTGEKVFLECVQDMDHENMFWYRQDPGLGLRLIYFSYDVKMKEKGDIPEGYSVSREKKERFSLILESASTNQTSMYLCASSSRYRGQEENTIYFGEGSWLTVV.